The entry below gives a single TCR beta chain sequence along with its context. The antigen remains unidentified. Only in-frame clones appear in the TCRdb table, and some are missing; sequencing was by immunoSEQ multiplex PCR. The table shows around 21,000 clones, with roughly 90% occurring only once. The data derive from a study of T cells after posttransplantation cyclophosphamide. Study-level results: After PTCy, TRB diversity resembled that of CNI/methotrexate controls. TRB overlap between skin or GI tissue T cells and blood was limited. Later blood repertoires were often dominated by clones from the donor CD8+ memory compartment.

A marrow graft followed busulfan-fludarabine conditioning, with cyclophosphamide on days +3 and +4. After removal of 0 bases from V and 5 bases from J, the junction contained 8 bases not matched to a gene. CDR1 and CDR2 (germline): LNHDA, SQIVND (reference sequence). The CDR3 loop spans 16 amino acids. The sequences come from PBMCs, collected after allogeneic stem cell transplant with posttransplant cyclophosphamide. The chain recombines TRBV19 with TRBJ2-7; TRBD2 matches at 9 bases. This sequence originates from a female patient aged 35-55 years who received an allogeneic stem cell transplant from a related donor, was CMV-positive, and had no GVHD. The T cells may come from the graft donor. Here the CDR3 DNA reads TGTGCCAGTAGTATAGATCTTAGCGGGAGAAGCCACGAGCAGTACTTC. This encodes CASSIDLSGRSHEQYF.